A selection of T cell receptor beta chains follows, all from one sample in a study of blood T cell repertoires in COVID-19. Profiled with immunoSEQ multiplex PCR; TCRdb holds only in-frame clones, not every one. The sample records about 200,000 clones, approximately 84% being singletons. The sample taken for sequencing was peripheral blood. All receptors come from a man aged 80 or over with acute or convalescent COVID-19. Both conserved end residues are part of each CDR3. D genes are given only for firm matches. The size field is filled for only some rows; it gives once, few, many or a size class.

size: NA
D: TRBD1
J: TRBJ1-1
V: TRBV7-9
DNA: TGTGCCAGCAGCTTAGCAGGGGGCACGACTGAAGCTTTCTTT
CDR3: CASSLAGGTTEAFF

size: NA
D: TRBD1
J: TRBJ2-2
V: TRBV11-1
DNA: TGTGCCAGCAGGGGACAGACGGTGGGGGAGCTGTTTTTT
CDR3: CASRGQTVGELFF

size: NA
D: TRBD2
J: TRBJ2-7
V: TRBV5-1
DNA: TGCGCCAGCAGCTCTAGCGGGAGCGCCCCCCGGTACGAGCAGTACTTC
CDR3: CASSSSGSAPRYEQYF

size: NA
D: NA
J: TRBJ2-5
V: TRBV28
DNA: TGTGCCAGCACCCCTGTAGCGGAACAAGAGACCCAGTACTTC
CDR3: CASTPVAEQETQYF

size: NA
D: NA
J: TRBJ1-2
V: TRBV7-9
DNA: TGTGCCAGCACACCCGCTGGGGGAGCGGGCTATGGCTACACCTTC
CDR3: CASTPAGGAGYGYTF

size: NA
D: TRBD2
J: TRBJ2-1
V: TRBV18
DNA: TGTGCCAGCTCAGTCCTAGCGGATGAGCAGTTCTTC
CDR3: CASSVLADEQFF

size: NA
D: TRBD2
J: TRBJ2-4
V: TRBV2
DNA: TGTGCCAGCAGTGAACTAGCGGGAGGATTTCTAGCCAAAAACATTCAGTACTTC
CDR3: CASSELAGGFLAKNIQYF

size: NA
D: NA
J: TRBJ1-5
V: TRBV7-8
DNA: TGTGCCAGCAGCTTGTCGGGATATAGCAATCAGCCCCAGCATTTT
CDR3: CASSLSGYSNQPQHF

size: NA
D: NA
J: TRBJ2-7
V: TRBV19
DNA: TGTGCCAGTAGTATAGCCCCGGCGCGCCCCAGGGGCGAGCAGTACTTC
CDR3: CASSIAPARPRGEQYF

size: NA
D: TRBD2
J: TRBJ2-5
V: TRBV6-5
DNA: TGTGCCAGCAGAGGACTAGCGGGAGGGCTTGAGACCCAGTACTTC
CDR3: CASRGLAGGLETQYF

size: NA
D: NA
J: TRBJ2-3
V: TRBV2
DNA: TGTGCCAGCAGTCGAGCAGATACGCAGTATTTT
CDR3: CASSRADTQYF

size: NA
D: NA
J: TRBJ2-3
V: TRBV29-1
DNA: TGCAGCGTTGGAGGAATGCCTGAGTATGCGCAGTATTTT
CDR3: CSVGGMPEYAQYF

size: NA
D: TRBD2
J: TRBJ2-2
V: TRBV18
DNA: TGTGCCAGCTCACCAGTCGCGGGGGGCGGAAACACCGGGGAGCTGTTTTTT
CDR3: CASSPVAGGGNTGELFF

size: NA
D: TRBD1
J: TRBJ2-2
V: TRBV28
DNA: TGTGCCAGCCGGGGACAGGGGGACACCGGGGAGCTGTTTTTT
CDR3: CASRGQGDTGELFF

size: NA
D: NA
J: TRBJ1-6
V: TRBV2
DNA: TGTGCCAGCAGTCGCAGGGTTTATAATTCACCCCTCCACTTT
CDR3: CASSRRVYNSPLHF

size: NA
D: TRBD2
J: TRBJ2-5
V: TRBV2
DNA: TGTGCCAGCACCCAAGGTCCCCTCGGGGGGGGGACCCAGTACTTC
CDR3: CASTQGPLGGGTQYF

size: NA
D: TRBD1
J: TRBJ1-2
V: TRBV19
DNA: TGTGCCAGTAGTGCGACAGGGGTATACTATGGCTACACCTTC
CDR3: CASSATGVYYGYTF

size: few
D: TRBD1
J: TRBJ1-5
V: TRBV19
DNA: TGTGCCAGTACCAAACTGGGACAGTTAAATCAGCCCCAGCATTTT
CDR3: CASTKLGQLNQPQHF

size: NA
D: NA
J: TRBJ2-5
V: TRBV9
DNA: TGTGCCAGCAGCGTATTAGGGACACTTCAAGAGACCCAGTACTTC
CDR3: CASSVLGTLQETQYF

size: NA
D: NA
J: TRBJ1-2
V: TRBV18
DNA: TGTGCCAGCTCCCCTCCGGGGGTGCCTGGCTACACCTTC
CDR3: CASSPPGVPGYTF

size: once
D: TRBD1
J: TRBJ2-7
V: TRBV5-5
DNA: TGTGCCAGCCATCCGACAGGGACCTCCTACGAGCAGTACTTC
CDR3: CASHPTGTSYEQYF

size: NA
D: NA
J: TRBJ1-4
V: TRBV10-3
DNA: TGTGCCACGAGAGACCGACAGGAGGAAAAACTGTTTTTT
CDR3: CATRDRQEEKLFF

size: NA
D: NA
J: TRBJ2-5
V: TRBV7-9
DNA: TGTGCCAGCAGCTTAGACAGGGTAAATCAAGAGACCCAGTACTTC
CDR3: CASSLDRVNQETQYF

size: once
D: TRBD1
J: TRBJ1-2
V: TRBV28
DNA: TGTGCCAGCAGTCGTAGTCTCCTGCCGGGACAGGGGGATGGCTACACCTTC
CDR3: CASSRSLLPGQGDGYTF

size: NA
D: NA
J: TRBJ2-3
V: TRBV7-2
DNA: TGTGCCAGCAGCTTAGGAGTTAGCGGAAAAAATACGCAGTATTTT
CDR3: CASSLGVSGKNTQYF

size: NA
D: NA
J: TRBJ2-1
V: TRBV6-5
DNA: TGTGCCTGCAGAGGGGTATACAATGAGCAGTTCTTC
CDR3: CACRGVYNEQFF

size: NA
D: NA
J: TRBJ1-3
V: TRBV2
DNA: TGTGCCAGCAGTAAGGAGCTCTCTGGAAACACCATATATTTT
CDR3: CASSKELSGNTIYF

size: NA
D: NA
J: TRBJ1-5
V: TRBV6-5
DNA: TGTGCCAGCAGTTACGCGGGAGGCGGCAATCAGCCCCAGCATTTT
CDR3: CASSYAGGGNQPQHF

size: NA
D: NA
J: TRBJ2-5
V: TRBV9
DNA: TGTGCCAGCAGCGTACTGAGGTGGAAGGGGCGATACTTC
CDR3: CASSVLRWKGRYF